This T cell receptor (beta chain) was found in a study of T cell changes during pregnancy in multiple sclerosis (dated 2019 in TCRdb). Study-level background: Changes in the T cell repertoire over the course of pregnancy were examined in this study in women with multiple sclerosis.

Library method: the immunoSEQ multiplex PCR assay. TCRdb took this table from immuneACCESS and kept in-frame rearrangements with V and J called. Such tables lack part of the clones; where checked against another copy, unresolved V genes explain under half of the gap, and the rest is unexplained. For this sample the table gives tens of thousands of clones, of which about 85% were detected only once. The ten largest clones capture 0.9% of the sample. Taken from cysteine to phenylalanine, the CDR3 has 13 residues. Only the CDR3 DNA stays, 39 bases, in frame from base 1. The germline V gene specifies SGHRS as CDR1 and YFSETQ as CDR2. V is pruned by 0 bases and J by 10 bases, leaving 4 bases of the junction without a gene match. Concerning this clone itself: Its cognate antigen has yet to be identified. Base quality data are lacking; no much larger clone is found one base away.

The sample was CD4+ T cells from peripheral blood mononuclear cells, taken after pregnancy. The chain links TRBV5-1 with TRBJ1-1; TRBD1 aligns with 9 central bases. The TCR originated in a female donor with multiple sclerosis, enrolled in a pregnancy study. The encoded CDR3 is CASSLGTGEGAFF. The nucleotide sequence is given as TGCGCCAGCAGCTTGGGGACAGGGGAGGGAGCTTTCTTT. Outside the CDR3, residues come from the reference TRBV5-1 and TRBJ1-1 proteins, so the full variable domain is: KAGVTQTPRYLIKTRGQQVTLSCSPISGHRSVSWYQQTPGQGLQFLFEYFSETQRNKGNFPGRFSGRQFSNSRSEMNVSTLELGDSALYLCASSLGTGEGAFFGQGTRLTVV.